This is a list of T cell receptor beta chains from one sample in a study of cytomegalovirus exposure and HLA in healthy donors. This table comes from immunoSEQ multiplex PCR, and its TCRdb copy is limited to in-frame clones, with some not included. In the table there are 80,000 or so clones, roughly 70% of which are singletons. Material: PBMCs. The source is a man aged 25 to 40 in good health and CMV-seropositive. Each CDR3 is given with its conserved first and last residue. A D gene is named only where the DNA matches it firmly. Rows give clone size only sometimes, using once, few, many, or a class for an expanded clone.

D gene: .
clone size: .
J gene: TRBJ2-7
V gene: TRBV5-1
CDR3 protein: CASSPLNRASYEQYF
CDR3 DNA: TGCGCCAGCAGCCCTTTGAACAGGGCCTCCTACGAGCAGTACTTC

D gene: TRBD1
clone size: .
J gene: TRBJ2-7
V gene: TRBV4-1
CDR3 protein: CASSHRTGGSYEQYF
CDR3 DNA: TGCGCCAGCAGCCATAGGACAGGGGGATCCTACGAGCAGTACTTC

D gene: .
clone size: .
J gene: TRBJ1-1
V gene: TRBV7-2
CDR3 protein: CASSLGVVGGGMNTEAFF
CDR3 DNA: TGTGCCAGCAGCTTAGGGGTAGTCGGGGGTGGGATGAACACTGAAGCTTTCTTT

D gene: TRBD2
clone size: .
J gene: TRBJ2-1
V gene: TRBV11-3
CDR3 protein: CASSMGLAGGDEQFF
CDR3 DNA: TGTGCCAGCAGCATGGGACTAGCGGGAGGGGATGAGCAGTTCTTC

D gene: .
clone size: .
J gene: TRBJ1-5
V gene: TRBV27
CDR3 protein: CASSGLLDQPQHF
CDR3 DNA: TGTGCCAGCAGTGGGCTCCTCGATCAGCCCCAGCATTTT

D gene: TRBD1
clone size: .
J gene: TRBJ1-6
V gene: TRBV14
CDR3 protein: CASSRAGGLGNSPLHF
CDR3 DNA: TGTGCCAGCAGCCGCGCAGGGGGCTTGGGTAATTCACCCCTCCACTTT

D gene: TRBD2
clone size: .
J gene: TRBJ2-3
V gene: TRBV30
CDR3 protein: CAWSGLGGGTDTQYF
CDR3 DNA: TGTGCCTGGAGTGGATTGGGCGGGGGGACAGATACGCAGTATTTT

D gene: .
clone size: .
J gene: TRBJ2-6
V gene: TRBV7-3
CDR3 protein: CASSSPGANVLTF
CDR3 DNA: TGTGCCAGCAGCTCCCCGGGGGCCAACGTCCTGACTTTC

D gene: .
clone size: .
J gene: TRBJ1-1
V gene: TRBV7-8
CDR3 protein: CASSLGATEAFF
CDR3 DNA: TGTGCCAGCAGCTTAGGGGCAACCGAAGCTTTCTTT

D gene: TRBD1
clone size: .
J gene: TRBJ1-5
V gene: TRBV19
CDR3 protein: CASSLSRDRVNQPQHF
CDR3 DNA: TGTGCCAGTAGTCTGTCCCGGGACAGGGTGAATCAGCCCCAGCATTTT

D gene: .
clone size: .
J gene: TRBJ1-4
V gene: TRBV10-3
CDR3 protein: CAISAGGGTNEKLFF
CDR3 DNA: TGTGCCATCAGTGCGGGGGGTGGAACTAATGAAAAACTGTTTTTT

D gene: TRBD1
clone size: few
J gene: TRBJ1-5
V gene: TRBV27
CDR3 protein: CASSRGQGGQPQHF
CDR3 DNA: TGTGCCAGCAGTCGGGGACAGGGAGGACAGCCCCAGCATTTT

D gene: .
clone size: .
J gene: TRBJ2-6
V gene: TRBV25-1
CDR3 protein: CASEAVSGANVLTF
CDR3 DNA: TGTGCCAGCGAGGCGGTATCTGGGGCCAACGTCCTGACTTTC

D gene: .
clone size: .
J gene: TRBJ1-2
V gene: TRBV27
CDR3 protein: CASSPTGARISGGYPF
CDR3 DNA: TGTGCCAGCAGCCCTACTGGGGCACGAATCAGTGGTGGCTACCCCTTC

D gene: .
clone size: .
J gene: TRBJ1-5
V gene: TRBV4-1
CDR3 protein: CASSPAGGGNQPQHF
CDR3 DNA: TGCGCCAGCAGCCCCGCCGGGGGGGGCAATCAGCCCCAGCATTTT

D gene: .
clone size: .
J gene: TRBJ2-4
V gene: TRBV5-1
CDR3 protein: CASSLRLAKNIQYF
CDR3 DNA: TGCGCCAGCAGCTTACGACTAGCCAAAAACATTCAGTACTTC

D gene: .
clone size: .
J gene: TRBJ2-3
V gene: TRBV28
CDR3 protein: CASSWRAADTQYF
CDR3 DNA: TGTGCCAGCAGTTGGAGGGCCGCAGATACGCAGTATTTT

D gene: .
clone size: .
J gene: TRBJ1-3
V gene: TRBV9
CDR3 protein: CASSSGGLPSGNTIYF
CDR3 DNA: TGTGCCAGCAGCTCGGGGGGGTTACCCTCTGGAAACACCATATATTTT

D gene: .
clone size: .
J gene: TRBJ1-3
V gene: TRBV19
CDR3 protein: CASRNVGSGNTIYF
CDR3 DNA: TGTGCCAGTAGGAACGTCGGCTCTGGAAACACCATATATTTT

D gene: .
clone size: .
J gene: TRBJ1-5
V gene: TRBV19
CDR3 protein: CASRPHGGENQPQHF
CDR3 DNA: TGTGCCAGTAGACCTCACGGCGGGGAAAATCAGCCCCAGCATTTT

D gene: TRBD2
clone size: .
J gene: TRBJ2-7
V gene: TRBV29-1
CDR3 protein: CSVVRLAGGEQYF
CDR3 DNA: TGCAGCGTTGTACGACTAGCGGGAGGCGAGCAGTACTTC

D gene: .
clone size: few
J gene: TRBJ1-1
V gene: TRBV6-6
CDR3 protein: CASSYSQGRYTEAFF
CDR3 DNA: TGTGCCAGCAGTTACAGCCAGGGCCGATACACTGAAGCTTTCTTT

D gene: .
clone size: .
J gene: TRBJ2-3
V gene: TRBV7-9
CDR3 protein: CASSLVGHRTDTQYF
CDR3 DNA: TGTGCCAGCAGCTTAGTGGGGCACCGCACAGATACGCAGTATTTT

D gene: TRBD2
clone size: few
J gene: TRBJ2-2
V gene: TRBV4-3
CDR3 protein: CASSQEASGRLGELFF
CDR3 DNA: TGCGCCAGCAGCCAAGAGGCTAGCGGGCGGCTCGGGGAGCTGTTTTTT

D gene: TRBD1
clone size: .
J gene: TRBJ1-1
V gene: TRBV14
CDR3 protein: CASSQMGQRQAFF
CDR3 DNA: TGTGCCAGCAGCCAAATGGGACAGCGGCAGGCTTTCTTT